This TCR beta chain was observed in a study of blood T cell repertoires in COVID-19. Across the study: Whether acute or convalescent, the COVID-19 samples came from the United States, Italy and Spain. Nucleic acid was either cDNA or gDNA, and it came from T cells, B-cell-depleted T cells, or PBMCs.

Assay used: immunoSEQ multiplex PCR; TCRdb lists only in-frame clones, some missing. Among 80,000 or so clones listed, about nine tenths were seen once. This receptor was obtained from a man over 45 with acute or convalescent COVID-19. The source material was peripheral blood.

The CDR3 spells CASSHLQGTNTIYF. The DNA of the CDR3 is TGTGCCAGCAGCCACTTACAGGGGACAAACACCATATATTTT. The chain combines TRBV3-1 (or the pseudogene TRBV3-2) with TRBJ1-3; 7 bases match TRBD1. With V trimmed by 3 bases and J by 6 bases, 5 bases remained unmatched. This CDR3 region has 14 residues. Looked up from germline, CDR1 is LGHDT and CDR2 is YNNKEL (reference sequence).